One TCR beta chain is described in this entry. This clone was recorded many times. What antigen it recognizes has not been identified. No much larger clone exists at a distance of one base, and base qualities are not known. Deletion took 4 bases off V and 1 base off J, with a span of 11 bases between the germline ends. The germline V gene (reference sequence) yields PRHDT for CDR1 and FYEKMQ for CDR2. Reading from cysteine to phenylalanine, the CDR3 counts 14 amino acids. The DNA shown is the 42-base CDR3, in frame from base 1. The cohort comprised 550 to 700 healthy bone marrow donors. All cohort members were sampled while nominally healthy, although unrecorded immune exposures were likely present. The donor was CMV seronegative and belonged to the group of around 350 seronegative cohort members. A peripheral blood sample was provided by each donor, and peripheral blood mononuclear cells were used for TCR beta sequencing. Genomic DNA extraction from the blood cell samples was performed with the Qiagen DNeasy Blood Extraction Kit.

This specimen belongs to a study of cytomegalovirus exposure and HLA in healthy donors (dated by TCRdb to 2016 to 2017). Broadly, across the study: According to an earlier analysis of 450 to 650 of the donors, about 179 million T cells yielded 100 million or so unique TCR beta sequences and roughly 280 Gb of sequence data. An early release that covered several hundred HLA-typed donors contained 250 to 350 gigabases of sequencing data and roughly 84 million unique TCR sequences. The genetic ancestry cluster associated with self-reported Caucasian donors included over 80% of the roughly 360 genotyped donors. The study aimed to test whether signatures of past pathogen exposure could be identified by cataloging public T cell receptors. The study used immunosequencing to profile the T cell repertoires of some 600 subjects and linked those repertoires to cytomegalovirus serostatus. Besides the first cohort of hundreds of subjects, a separate validation cohort made up of roughly 120 different subjects was used. The study combined high-throughput TCR immunosequencing, statistical association of individual TCRs with disease status, and machine learning to predict cytomegalovirus infection status. To study patterns of TCR occurrence, a later analysis re-analyzed previously published TCR beta repertoires from 500 to 850 donors and added high-resolution HLA genotyping. In the later analysis, no new phenotypic data were used to find candidate immune exposures; instead, reliance was placed on TCR beta sequences and their occurrence across donors. An earlier analysis of some 500 of the donors used high-throughput TCR beta sequencing to judge whether each TCR beta V gene segment behaved as functional or pseudogenic. Donor age, sex, ethnicity and CMV serostatus were compiled alongside the repertoire data. Genome-wide SNP genotypes for about three fifths of the roughly 670 donors were used in a later genetic analysis, which treated that subset as a discovery cohort. All discovery cohort repertoires had been generated on a single sequencing platform. Both class I and class II loci were covered by HLA typing, at four-digit resolution. Typing coverage varied by locus: about 629-640 donors for A, B, C, DRB1 and DQB1; approximately 560 for DQA1; around 610 for DPA1; approximately 470 for DPB1. Because of strong linkage in the cohort, roughly five DR-DQ haplotypes were treated as single units for association and clustering. On average, roughly 240,000 unique TCR beta nucleotide sequences were sequenced per donor among 398 genotyped donors of the cohort, with 15% to 20% of those sequences being non-productive.

What the research found in general, with its limitations: An association between a missense DCLRE1C variant and V-gene and J-gene trimming of TCR beta chains was found in a later genetic analysis and replicated in an independent cohort. The classifier was reported to diagnose cytomegalovirus status with high specificity and sensitivity in both the original and validation cohorts. Immune exposure information for the cohort was limited to CMV serostatus. Correlated functional status among segregating V segments might be attributable to linkage disequilibrium, but an unknown experimental factor could not be ruled out. According to a later analysis, most CMV-associated TCR beta chains appeared to be HLA-restricted, and the HLA associations seemed to be driven largely by CMV exposure. Assigning TCR associations to individual alleles was difficult when HLA alleles, especially DR and DQ, strongly co-occurred. The authors suggested that the approach could potentially be generalized to other disease states and immunological phenotypes. Specific HLA alleles were associated with over 15,000 TCR beta sequences at a false discovery rate of 0.05 in a later analysis. While some public TCRs were present in many individuals, most TCR sequences turned up only very rarely across donors. According to a later analysis, TCR association rates differed among HLA loci, with DRB1 alleles showing the most associated TCRs and HLA-C alleles showing the fewest. Several of the top co-occurrence clusters appeared to be linked to parvovirus B19, influenza, CMV and Epstein-Barr virus, according to a later analysis. Only TCR beta chains were sequenced in this cohort, and the absence of alpha or paired-chain data limited detectable features. Because HLA typing was missing for some donors at each locus, association tests included only the typed subset. An earlier analysis of approximately 600 of the donors showed that most TCR beta V segments appeared in productive rearrangements either about 87% or about 30% of the time, which broadly matched IMGT annotations. Compared with equally common non-associated chains, HLA-associated TCR beta chains in a later analysis were more clonally expanded and had lower generation probabilities. Some IMGT-functional V segments, including TRBV6-2 and TRBV6-3, could not be told apart with the 87-base-pair reads, so those segments were excluded. A later genetic analysis reported fewer N-insertions in productive TCRs among donors in an Asian-associated ancestry cluster than the roughly 670-donor mean. The study gave a list of under 200 TCR beta chains associated with cytomegalovirus. A further reported finding was that TCR beta sequences accurately predicted the HLA-A and HLA-B alleles for most subjects in the first cohort. Three of the identified cytomegalovirus-associated TCR beta chains were confirmed in vitro to be specific for cytomegalovirus antigens. A group of highly shared sequence variants was considered likely to be a technical artifact of the sequencing pipeline. The presence/absence analyses assumed that sequencing depth was roughly uniform across donors, and that assumption may not be true. The earlier analysis of some 560 of the donors excluded seventeen rarely observed V segments, including chromosome 9 orphons, because counts were too low.

The library was built by means of the immunoSEQ multiplex PCR assay. The multiplex PCR relied on a mix of 60 forward primers for TCR Vbeta segments and 13 reverse primers for TCR Jbeta segments. The CDR3 region of rearranged TCR beta genes was amplified from genomic DNA with a multiplex PCR assay. The Illumina HiSeq System was used to sequence the amplified TCR beta libraries as 87-base-pair reads. The authors' pipeline ran thus. Across the 600 to 700 repertoires, a later analysis counted some 81 million unique TCR beta chains, roughly 11 million of which were shared by at least two donors. A nearest-neighbor algorithm error-corrected the raw reads and collapsed the reads into unique sequences, merging closely related sequences to remove PCR and sequencing errors. V, D and J gene segments were assigned by aligning CDR3 sequences to IMGT reference sequences. For a sequence to be retained, a match of at least six nucleotides to both a V gene segment and a J gene segment was required. A rearrangement counted as productive if the CDR3 had no stop codons and remained in frame with V and J, and every other rearrangement counted as non-productive. CDR3 was defined by IMGT convention, running from the second conserved V-encoded cysteine to the conserved J-encoded phenylalanine. The earlier analysis of about 620 of the donors excluded sequences that lacked an unambiguous match to a single V gene segment. In an earlier analysis of some 590 of the donors, V segments were called functional above 56.7% productive rearrangements and were called segregating when the between-donor standard deviation exceeded 5%. A statistical classification framework was built to diagnose cytomegalovirus status from the catalog of TCR beta chain sequences. A later analysis assigned V and J genes by comparing TCR nucleotide sequences with IMGT/GENE-DB human TR gene sequences. The TCRdist pipeline was used in a later analysis to assign CDR3 sequences and most-parsimonious VDJ recombination scenarios. In a later analysis, each TCR beta chain was defined by its CDR3 amino acid sequence together with its V-gene family, and reads lacking a unique V-gene family were excluded. To address suspected cross-contamination and a sequencing artifact, a later analysis removed 450 to 700 highly shared, low-generation-probability nucleotide sequences. For each public chain, a later analysis derived a clonal expansion index from normalized ranks of inferred template counts within each repertoire. A later analysis computed generation probabilities with a VDJ recombination model fitted to out-of-frame rearrangements, and checked the results against IGoR. Hypergeometric tests were used in a later analysis to score TCR-TCR, TCR-HLA and TCR-CMV co-occurrence, with a repertoire-size bias correction applied to the TCR pairs. In a later analysis, false discovery rates were estimated by permuting HLA or CMV assignments 20 times. In a later analysis, co-occurring TCRs were grouped using DBSCAN, with TCRdist sequence similarity added in when clustering inside HLA-allele-positive subsets. Co-occurrence clustering excluded repertoires with fewer than 30,000 or more than 120,000 public chains, plus five with anomalous nucleotide sharing. TCRdb re-hosts the immuneACCESS table, in-frame sequences only. Its copies lack some clones; in the studies checked, an unresolved V gene accounts for under half of them, and the cause for the rest is not known. V, J and clone size reflect that table, while D and trimming were determined from the DNA. The sample records around 150,000 clones, about 88% of which are singletons. Roughly 1.9% of the sample is held by the ten biggest clonotypes.

The chain is made from TRBV13 and TRBJ2-7; TRBD1 is possibly the D segment (6 matching bases). The sequence derives from a young woman in good health and CMV-seronegative. What was sequenced was PBMCs. The DNA sequence is as follows: TGTGCCAGCAGCTCCCGGACAGATTCCTACGAGCAGTACTTC. The encoded protein is CASSSRTDSYEQYF. The full variable domain, completed from the reference TRBV13 and TRBJ2-7 proteins outside the CDR3, reads AAGVIQSPRHLIKEKRETATLKCYPIPRHDTVYWYQQGPGQDPQFLISFYEKMQSDKGSIPDRFSAQQFSDYHSELNMSSLELGDSALYFCASSSRTDSYEQYFGPGTRLTVT.